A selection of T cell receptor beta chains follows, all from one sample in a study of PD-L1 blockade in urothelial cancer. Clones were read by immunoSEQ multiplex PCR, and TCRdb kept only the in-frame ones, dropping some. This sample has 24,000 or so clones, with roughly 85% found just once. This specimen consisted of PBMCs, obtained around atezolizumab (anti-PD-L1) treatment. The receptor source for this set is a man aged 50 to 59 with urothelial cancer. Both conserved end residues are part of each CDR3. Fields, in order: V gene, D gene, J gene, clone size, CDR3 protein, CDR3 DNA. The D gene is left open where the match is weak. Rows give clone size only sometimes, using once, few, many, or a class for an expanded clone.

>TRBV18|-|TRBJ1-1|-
CASSQTGGNTEAFF
TGTGCCAGCTCACAGACAGGTGGGAACACTGAAGCTTTCTTT
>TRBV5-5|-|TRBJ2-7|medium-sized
CASSLGLVEETYEQYF
TGTGCCAGCAGCTTGGGGTTAGTTGAGGAGACCTACGAGCAGTACTTC
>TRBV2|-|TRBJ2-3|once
CASSILATETDTQYF
TGTGCCAGCAGTATTCTAGCAACGGAAACAGATACGCAGTATTTT
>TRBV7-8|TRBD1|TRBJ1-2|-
CASSIEGGSYHGYTF
TGTGCCAGCAGCATAGAAGGGGGCTCTTATCATGGCTACACCTTC
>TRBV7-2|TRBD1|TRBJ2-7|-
CASSSQGQAYEQYF
TGTGCCAGCAGCTCTCAGGGACAGGCCTACGAGCAGTACTTC
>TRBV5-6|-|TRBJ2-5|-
CASSFDRTLGTQYF
TGTGCCAGCAGCTTCGATCGGACTTTGGGGACCCAGTACTTC
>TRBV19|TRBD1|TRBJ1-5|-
CASRTVTGTYSNQPQHF
TGTGCCAGTAGAACCGTGACAGGGACCTATAGCAATCAGCCCCAGCATTTT
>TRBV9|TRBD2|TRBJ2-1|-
CASSAISGGAGVKQFF
TGTGCCAGCAGCGCGATTAGCGGGGGGGCCGGGGTCAAGCAGTTCTTC
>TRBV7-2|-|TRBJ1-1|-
CASSLRVEAFF
TGTGCCAGCAGCCTCAGGGTTGAAGCTTTCTTT
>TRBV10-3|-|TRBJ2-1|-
CAISDQNHNEQFF
TGTGCCATCAGTGACCAGAATCACAATGAGCAGTTCTTC
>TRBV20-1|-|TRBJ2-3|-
CSAKSSDTQYF
TGCAGTGCTAAATCGTCAGATACGCAGTATTTT
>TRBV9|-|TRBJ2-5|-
CASSPGRRTQETQYF
TGTGCCAGCAGCCCAGGGCGACGTACACAAGAGACCCAGTACTTC
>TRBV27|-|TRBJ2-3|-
CASRPLKRQSVDTQYF
TGTGCCAGCAGGCCCCTTAAGAGGCAGTCTGTAGATACGCAGTATTTT
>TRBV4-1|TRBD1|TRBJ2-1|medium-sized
CASSQGDRDRWNEQFF
TGCGCCAGCAGCCAAGGGGACAGGGATAGATGGAATGAGCAGTTCTTC
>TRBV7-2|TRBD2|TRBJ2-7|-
CASRDNRGVPEQYF
TGTGCCAGCAGAGATAACCGGGGGGTTCCCGAGCAGTACTTC
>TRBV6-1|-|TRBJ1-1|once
CASSEIWGVNTEAFF
TGTGCCAGCAGTGAAATCTGGGGGGTCAACACTGAAGCTTTCTTT
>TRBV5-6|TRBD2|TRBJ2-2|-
CASSFTGTSGTGELFF
TGTGCCAGCAGTTTCACCGGGACTAGCGGGACCGGGGAGCTGTTTTTT
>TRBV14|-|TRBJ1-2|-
CASSQVAGAVNYGYTF
TGTGCCAGCAGCCAAGTTGCGGGGGCGGTTAACTATGGCTACACCTTC
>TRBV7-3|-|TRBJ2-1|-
CASSYTGKSYNEQFF
TGTGCCAGCAGCTATACAGGAAAGTCCTACAATGAGCAGTTCTTC
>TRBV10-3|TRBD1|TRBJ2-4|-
CAISDTGTVVAKNIQYF
TGTGCCATCAGTGATACCGGGACAGTGGTTGCCAAAAACATTCAGTACTTC
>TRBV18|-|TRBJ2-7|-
CASSPPGPRYEQYF
TGTGCCAGCTCACCACCAGGCCCTAGATACGAGCAGTACTTC
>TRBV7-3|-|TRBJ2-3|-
CASSSFSTDTQYF
TGTGCCAGCAGCTCTTTTAGCACAGATACGCAGTATTTT
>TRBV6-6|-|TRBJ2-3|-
CASMSAVEDTQYF
TGTGCCAGCATGAGCGCCGTCGAAGATACGCAGTATTTT
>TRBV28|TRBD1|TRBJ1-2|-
CASSEGNRGPNYGYTF
TGTGCCAGCAGTGAGGGGAACAGGGGCCCTAACTATGGCTACACCTTC
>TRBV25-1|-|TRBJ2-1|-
CASSDRQVDEQFF
TGTGCCAGCAGTGACAGACAGGTCGATGAGCAGTTCTTC
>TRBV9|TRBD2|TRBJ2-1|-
CASSVEELAGNNEQFF
TGTGCCAGCAGCGTAGAAGAACTAGCGGGGAACAATGAGCAGTTCTTC
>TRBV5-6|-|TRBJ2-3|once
CASSLVGAEDTQYF
TGTGCCAGCAGCTTGGTAGGGGCTGAGGATACGCAGTATTTT
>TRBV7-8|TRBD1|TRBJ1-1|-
CASRFRGQGTEAFF
TGTGCCAGCAGATTCAGGGGGCAGGGCACTGAAGCTTTCTTT
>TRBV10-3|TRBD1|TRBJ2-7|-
CAISVSTGSTKIGRTTGQYF
TGTGCCATCAGTGTATCGACAGGGTCAACCAAGATCGGGCGAACTACTGGGCAGTACTTC
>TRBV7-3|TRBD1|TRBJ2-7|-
CASSLEGTGGYEQYF
TGTGCCAGCAGCTTGGAGGGGACAGGGGGCTACGAGCAGTACTTC
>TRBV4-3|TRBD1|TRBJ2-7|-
CASSPGQGRAGHYEQYF
TGCGCCAGCAGCCCCGGACAGGGGAGGGCGGGACACTACGAGCAGTACTTC
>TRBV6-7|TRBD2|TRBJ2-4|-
CASSYSKGTSGGAREKNIQYF
TGTGCCAGCAGTTACTCGAAGGGGACTAGCGGGGGGGCTCGGGAAAAAAACATTCAGTACTTC
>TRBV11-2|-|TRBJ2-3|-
CASSPLAVSTDTQYF
TGTGCCAGCAGCCCCCTGGCGGTTAGCACAGATACGCAGTATTTT
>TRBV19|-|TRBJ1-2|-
CASTAARVHYGYTF
TGTGCCAGTACAGCCGCTCGGGTCCACTATGGCTACACCTTC
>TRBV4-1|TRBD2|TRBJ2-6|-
CASSHQAPVAGGLGANVLTF
TGCGCCAGCAGCCACCAGGCCCCGGTAGCGGGGGGGCTCGGGGCCAACGTCCTGACTTTC
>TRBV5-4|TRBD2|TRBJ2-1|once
CASSLLTSGGAYNEQFF
TGTGCCAGCAGCTTGTTGACTAGCGGGGGTGCCTACAATGAGCAGTTCTTC
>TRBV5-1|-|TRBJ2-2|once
CASSETGSNTGELFF
TGCGCCAGCAGCGAGACCGGGTCGAACACCGGGGAGCTGTTTTTT
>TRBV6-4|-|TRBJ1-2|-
CASSAGQSSYGYTF
TGTGCCAGCAGTGCAGGACAAAGCTCGTATGGCTACACCTTC
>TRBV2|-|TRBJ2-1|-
CASSPAGQSSYNEQFF
TGTGCCAGCAGTCCGGCAGGGCAGAGCTCCTACAATGAGCAGTTCTTC
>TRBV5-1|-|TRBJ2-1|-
CASSRGRDDEQFF
TGCGCCAGCAGCAGGGGGAGGGATGATGAGCAGTTCTTC
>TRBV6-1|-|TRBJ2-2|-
CASSVGGGIGELFF
TGTGCCAGCAGTGTAGGGGGTGGAATCGGGGAGCTGTTTTTT
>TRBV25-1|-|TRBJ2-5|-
CASTGQLQETQYF
TGTGCCAGCACCGGACAGCTTCAAGAGACCCAGTACTTC
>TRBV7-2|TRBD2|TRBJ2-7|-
CASSLALAGTYEQYF
TGTGCCAGCAGCTTAGCCCTAGCGGGGACCTACGAGCAGTACTTC
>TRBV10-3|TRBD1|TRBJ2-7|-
CAINDRGLAYEQYF
TGTGCCATCAATGACAGGGGGCTGGCCTACGAGCAGTACTTC
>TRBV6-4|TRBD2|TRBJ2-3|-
CASSAIAGGTDTQYF
TGTGCCAGCAGTGCAATAGCGGGGGGCACAGATACGCAGTATTTT
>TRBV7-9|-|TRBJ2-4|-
CASSSLLAGLNDIQYF
TGTGCCAGCAGCTCCCTCCTGGCGGGATTGAATGACATTCAGTACTTC
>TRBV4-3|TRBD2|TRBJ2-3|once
CASSQEGLAGGWTDTQYF
TGCGCCAGCAGCCAAGAGGGACTAGCGGGAGGGTGGACAGATACGCAGTATTTT